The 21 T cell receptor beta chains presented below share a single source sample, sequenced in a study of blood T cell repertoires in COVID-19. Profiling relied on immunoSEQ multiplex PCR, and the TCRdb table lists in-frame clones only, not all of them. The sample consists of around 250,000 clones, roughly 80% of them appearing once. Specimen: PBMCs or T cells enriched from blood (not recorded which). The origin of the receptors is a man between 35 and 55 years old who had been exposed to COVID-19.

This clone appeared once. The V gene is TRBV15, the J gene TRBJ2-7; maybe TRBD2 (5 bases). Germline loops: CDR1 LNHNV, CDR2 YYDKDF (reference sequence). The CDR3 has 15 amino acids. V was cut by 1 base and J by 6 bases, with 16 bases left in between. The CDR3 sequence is CATSRGPSYGLEQYF. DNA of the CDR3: TGTGCCACCAGCAGAGGACCGTCGTACGGACTCGAGCAGTACTTC.

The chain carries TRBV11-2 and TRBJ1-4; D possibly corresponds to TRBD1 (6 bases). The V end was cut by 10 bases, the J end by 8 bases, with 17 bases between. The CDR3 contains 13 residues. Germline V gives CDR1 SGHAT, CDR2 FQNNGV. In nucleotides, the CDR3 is TGTGCCACAGGGGATGTTTACGGCGAAAAACTGTTTTTT. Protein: CATGDVYGEKLFF.

The CDR3 coding sequence is TGTGCCAGCAGCGCAACCACAAGGACAGGGGGTAGTTCACCCCTCCACTTT. It encodes CASSATTRTGGSSPLHF. The chain recombines TRBV9 with TRBJ1-6; 10 bases align to TRBD1. CDR1 and CDR2 from the germline V gene are SGDLS and YYNGEE. This CDR3 has 17 amino acids. J gave up 9 bases and V 3 bases, and 12 bases lay outside the gene matches.

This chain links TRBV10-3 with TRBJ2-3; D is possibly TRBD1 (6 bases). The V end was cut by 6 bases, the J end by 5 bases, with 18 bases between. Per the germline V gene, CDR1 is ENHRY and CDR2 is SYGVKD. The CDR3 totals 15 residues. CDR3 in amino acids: CAIRIDRSLGDTQYF. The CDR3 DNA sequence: TGTGCCATCAGGATTGACAGGTCTTTAGGAGATACGCAGTATTTT.

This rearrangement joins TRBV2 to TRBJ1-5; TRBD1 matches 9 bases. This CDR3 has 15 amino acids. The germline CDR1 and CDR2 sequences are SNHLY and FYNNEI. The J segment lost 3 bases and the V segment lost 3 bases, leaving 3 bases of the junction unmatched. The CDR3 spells CASSDRTGANQPQHF. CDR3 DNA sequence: TGTGCCAGCAGTGACCGGACAGGGGCCAATCAGCCCCAGCATTTT.

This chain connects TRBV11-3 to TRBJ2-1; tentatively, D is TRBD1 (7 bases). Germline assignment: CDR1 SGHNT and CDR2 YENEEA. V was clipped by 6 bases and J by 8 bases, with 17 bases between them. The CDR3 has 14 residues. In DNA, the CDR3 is TGTGCCAGCAGACGGGCGGGACAGCAATATGAGCAGTTCTTC. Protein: CASRRAGQQYEQFF.

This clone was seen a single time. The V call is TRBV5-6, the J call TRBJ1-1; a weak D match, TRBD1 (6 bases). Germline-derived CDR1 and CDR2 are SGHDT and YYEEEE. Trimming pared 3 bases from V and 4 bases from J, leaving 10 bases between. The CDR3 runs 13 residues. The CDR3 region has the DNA TGTGCCAGCAGCTCGGGGGGCGTCACTGAAGCTTTCTTT. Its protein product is CASSSGGVTEAFF.

The CDR3 sequence is CASSSGQKEAFF. The DNA of the CDR3 is TGCGCCAGCAGCTCGGGACAGAAAGAAGCTTTCTTT. The V call is TRBV5-1, the J call TRBJ1-1, with 7 positions matching TRBD1. The CDR3 sequence is 12 residues long. Trimming took 3 bases from V and 8 from J; bases not matched to a gene: 4. From germline, CDR1 is SGHRS and CDR2 YFSETQ.

The CDR3, as DNA: TGTGCCAGCAGTCCCAGCGGGAGGAATGAGCAGTTCTTC. This codes for CASSPSGRNEQFF. This chain connects TRBV12-3 or TRBV12-4 to TRBJ2-1; 9 nucleotides line up with TRBD2. The trim removed 5 bases at V and 7 bases at J, leaving 3 bases unmatched. The CDR3 has 13 amino acids.

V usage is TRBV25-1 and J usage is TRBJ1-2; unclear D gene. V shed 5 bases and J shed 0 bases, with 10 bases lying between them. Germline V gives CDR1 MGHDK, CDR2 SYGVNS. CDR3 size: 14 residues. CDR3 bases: TGTGCCAGCAGTTCTACGGGAGCTAACTATGGCTACACCTTC. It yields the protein CASSSTGANYGYTF.

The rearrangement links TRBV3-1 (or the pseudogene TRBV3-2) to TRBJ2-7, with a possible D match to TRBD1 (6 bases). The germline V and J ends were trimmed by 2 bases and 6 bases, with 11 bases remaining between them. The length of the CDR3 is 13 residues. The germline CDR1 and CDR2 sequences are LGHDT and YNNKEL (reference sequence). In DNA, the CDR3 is TGTGCCAGCAGCCAAAGCCTAGGGGGCGAGCAGTACTTC. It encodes CASSQSLGGEQYF.

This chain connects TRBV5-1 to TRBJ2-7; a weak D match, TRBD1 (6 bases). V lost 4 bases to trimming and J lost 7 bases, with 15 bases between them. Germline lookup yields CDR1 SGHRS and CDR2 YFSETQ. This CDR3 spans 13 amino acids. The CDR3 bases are TGCGCCAGCAGCCTTGGCGTCGACAGGGAGCAGTACTTC. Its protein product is CASSLGVDREQYF.

Here the CDR3 DNA reads TGCAGCGTTGTTAGGGCAGGGGTTACCGGGGAGCTGTTTTTT. It yields the protein CSVVRAGVTGELFF. This chain links TRBV29-1 with TRBJ2-2; weak D call: TRBD1 (6 bases). The CDR3 runs 14 residues. CDR1 SQVTM and CDR2 ANQGSEA come from the germline V gene. Trimming took 4 bases from V and 5 from J, leaving 14 bases between them.

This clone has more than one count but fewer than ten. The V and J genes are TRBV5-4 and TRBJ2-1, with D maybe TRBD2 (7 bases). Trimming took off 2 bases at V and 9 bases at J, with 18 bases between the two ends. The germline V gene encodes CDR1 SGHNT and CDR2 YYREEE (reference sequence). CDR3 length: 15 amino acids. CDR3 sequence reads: CASSLVQGPGGEQFF. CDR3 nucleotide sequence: TGTGCCAGCAGCTTAGTACAGGGCCCGGGGGGTGAGCAGTTCTTC.

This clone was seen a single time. The CDR3 DNA reads as TGTGCCACCAGTGACGGACTAGGTTACTACGAGCAGTACTTC. It translates to CATSDGLGYYEQYF. V gene TRBV24-1 combines with J gene TRBJ2-7; 7 nucleotides align to TRBD2. CDR3 length: 14 residues. CDR1 is KGHDR and CDR2 is SFDVKD in the germline V gene. V shed 4 bases, J shed 3 bases, and the junction held 5 bases outside the gene matches.

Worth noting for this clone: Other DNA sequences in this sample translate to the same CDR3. The CDR3: CASSASGNEQFF. CDR3 in DNA: TGTGCCAGCAGCGCTAGCGGGAATGAGCAGTTCTTC. The chain carries TRBV9 and TRBJ2-1, with TRBD2 identical over 8 bases. V was pared by 3 bases and J by 7 bases, with 0 bases of the junction left unmatched. Germline values: CDR1 SGDLS, CDR2 YYNGEE. The CDR3 length is 12 residues.

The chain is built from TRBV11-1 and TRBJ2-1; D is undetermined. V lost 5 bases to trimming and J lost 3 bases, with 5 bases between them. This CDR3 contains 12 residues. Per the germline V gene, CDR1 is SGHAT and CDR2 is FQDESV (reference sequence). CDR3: CASSRGYNEQFF. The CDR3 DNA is TGTGCCAGCAGCCGCGGCTACAATGAGCAGTTCTTC.

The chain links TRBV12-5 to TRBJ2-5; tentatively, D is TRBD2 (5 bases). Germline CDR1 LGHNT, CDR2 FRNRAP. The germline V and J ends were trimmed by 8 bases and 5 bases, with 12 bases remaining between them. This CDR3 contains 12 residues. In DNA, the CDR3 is TGTGCTAGTTCTGAGGGTGGGGAGACCCAGTACTTC. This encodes CASSEGGETQYF.

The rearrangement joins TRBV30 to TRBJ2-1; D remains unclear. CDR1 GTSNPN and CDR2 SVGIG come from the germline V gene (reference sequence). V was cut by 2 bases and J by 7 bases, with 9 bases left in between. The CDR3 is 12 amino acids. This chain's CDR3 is CAWSLQSNEQFF. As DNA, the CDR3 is TGTGCCTGGAGTCTCCAGTCTAATGAGCAGTTCTTC.

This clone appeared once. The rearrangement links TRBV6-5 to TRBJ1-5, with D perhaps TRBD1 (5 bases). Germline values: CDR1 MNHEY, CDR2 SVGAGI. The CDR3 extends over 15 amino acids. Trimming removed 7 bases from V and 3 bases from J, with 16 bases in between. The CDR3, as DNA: TGTGCCAGCACTCTCTGGGGAGGGGACAATCAGCCCCAGCATTTT. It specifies CASTLWGGDNQPQHF.

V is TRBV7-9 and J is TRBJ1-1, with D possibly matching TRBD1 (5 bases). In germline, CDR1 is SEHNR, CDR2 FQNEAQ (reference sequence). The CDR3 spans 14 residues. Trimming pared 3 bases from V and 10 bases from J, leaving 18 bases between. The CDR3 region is CASSFMEGLVGAFF. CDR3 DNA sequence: TGTGCCAGCAGCTTCATGGAGGGGTTGGTGGGAGCTTTCTTT.